One and the same sample provided the 14 T cell receptor beta chains below, sequenced in a study of T cells in women clearing cervical HPV infection. Profiled with immunoSEQ multiplex PCR; TCRdb holds only in-frame clones, not every one. This table lists about 16,000 clones. The sequencing input was blood buffy coat. Every receptor here comes from a woman aged 18 to 75 with a cervical HPV16 infection that either progressed to CIN3+ or cleared (not recorded which).

Details on this clone: The read ends 3 residues shy of where the CDR3 ends; the end is completed using the germline J gene. The rearrangement joins TRBV19 to TRBJ1-5; TRBD1 matches at 7 bases. The trim removed 9 bases at V and 2 bases at J, leaving 10 bases unmatched. The CDR3 totals 15 residues. CDR1 is LNHDA, CDR2 SQIVND, per germline (reference sequence). CDR3 DNA (partial): TGTGCCAGCCAGGGGGACAGCCTGGGCAATCAGCCC. Amino acids: CASQGDSLGNQP. The whole CDR3 is CASQGDSLGNQPQHF.

Its frequency marks this clone as medium-sized. Read sequence stops 3 residues before the CDR3 end, and the germline J gene provides the missing end. The gene calls are TRBV28 and TRBJ1-2; 7 bases agree with TRBD1. There are 16 residues in the CDR3. J gave up 3 bases and V 6 bases, and 13 bases lay outside the gene matches. The germline CDR1 and CDR2 sequences are MDHEN and SYDVKM. The CDR3 sequence: CASSPYRGRADYGYTF. The covered CDR3 bases are TGTGCCAGCAGCCCGTACAGGGGTCGAGCGGACTATGGC.

Concerning this clone: The read is 3 residues too short to cover the CDR3 end, so that end is filled in from the germline J gene. The J gene is TRBJ2-1, the V gene TRBV6-2 or TRBV6-3; D is unresolved. The V end was cut by 6 bases, the J end by 7 bases, with 10 bases between. The germline V gene has CDR1 MNHEY and CDR2 SVGEGT. This CDR3 is built from 12 residues. The sequenced part of the CDR3 DNA is TGTGCCAGCAGACCCGACTCTAATGAG. Amino acids: CASRPDSNE. The entire CDR3 reads CASRPDSNEQFF.

Remarks on this clone: The CDR3 end lies 3 residues beyond the end of the read and is filled in from the germline J gene. The chain has TRBV7-2 and TRBJ2-1; 9 nucleotides align to TRBD1. CDR3 length: 17 residues. The junction had 11 bases not matched to a gene; V was cut back by 0 bases and J by 8 bases. Germline V gene lookup returns CDR1 SGHTA and CDR2 FQGNSA. CDR3 loop: CASSLALPGQGSYEQFF. CDR3 DNA (partial): TGTGCCAGCAGCTTAGCACTCCCGGGACAGGGAAGCTATGAG.

Turning to this clone: The read halts 3 residues ahead of the CDR3 end, with the missing end drawn from the germline J gene. The V gene is TRBV6-2 or TRBV6-3, the J gene TRBJ2-3; 11 nucleotides line up with TRBD2. The V segment lost 7 bases and the J segment 3 bases; nucleotides outside the gene matches: 3. This CDR3 is built from 14 residues. Germline loops: CDR1 MNHEY, CDR2 SVGEGT. The sequenced CDR3 bases are TGTGCCAGCAATCCTAGCGGGGGGACAGATACG. As protein: CASNPSGGTDT. The CDR3 reads in full as CASNPSGGTDTQYF.

As regards this clone: The read ends 3 residues early relative to the CDR3; the germline J gene fills the gap. The gene calls are TRBV30 and TRBJ2-3, with 8 bases aligning to TRBD1. Germline V lookup: CDR1 GTSNPN, CDR2 SVGIG (reference sequence). This CDR3 has 14 residues. V trimming: 8 bases; J trimming: 6 bases; junction bases outside the gene matches: 13. The part of the CDR3 DNA that was read is TGTGCCGCCGACAGGGGCCAAAAGAAGGATACG. Residues: CAADRGQKKDT. The whole CDR3 is CAADRGQKKDTQYF.

Comments on this clone: The CDR3 end lies 3 residues beyond the end of the read and is filled in from the germline J gene. The chain uses TRBV6-2 or TRBV6-3 and TRBJ2-3, with D perhaps assigned TRBD1 or TRBD2 (5 bases each). In germline, CDR1 is MNHEY, CDR2 SVGEGT. Deletions cut 9 bases from V and 0 bases from J, with 10 bases between. The CDR3 sequence is 13 residues long. The CDR3 sequence is CASQEGSTDTQYF. The sequenced part of the CDR3 DNA is TGTGCCAGTCAAGAGGGGAGCACAGATACG.

A word on this clone: The junction and the germline gene differ at one end; a read error may be behind it. The read ends 3 residues shy of where the CDR3 ends; the end is completed using the germline J gene. The gene calls are TRBV7-7 and TRBJ2-1; 13 positions agree with TRBD2. CDR1 is SSHAT and CDR2 is FNYEAQ in the germline V gene (reference sequence). CDR3 size: 15 residues. The CDR3 protein is CASSLGLAGVNEQFF. CDR3 DNA (partial): TGTGCTAGCAGCCTCGGACTAGCGGGAGTCAATGAG.

About this clone itself: At one boundary the junction diverges from the germline segment, which might be a read error. The read finishes 3 residues shy of the CDR3 end, and the germline J gene is used to complete it. This chain uses TRBV7-7 with TRBJ2-3; 9 bases are shared with TRBD2. The CDR3 runs 16 residues. Per the germline V gene, CDR1 is SSHAT and CDR2 is FNYEAQ (reference sequence). CDR3: CASSLGASGNTDTQYF. CDR3 DNA, as far as it was read: TGTGCTAGCAGCTTAGGAGCTAGCGGGAACACAGATACG.

Turning to this clone: The read terminates 3 residues before the CDR3 end, so the remaining end is supplied by the germline J gene. The rearrangement links TRBV14 to TRBJ2-3; D is undetermined. The CDR3 contains 13 residues. Germline loops: CDR1 SGHDN, CDR2 FVKESK. V lost 4 bases and J 3 bases, leaving 8 bases between the germline ends. CDR3 DNA (partial): TGTGCCAGCAGCCGCAGACTGACAGATACG. Translated, it gives CASSRRLTDT. The whole CDR3 region reads CASSRRLTDTQYF. Drawing the rest from reference TRBV14 and TRBJ2-3, the complete variable domain is EAGVTQFPSHSVIEKGQTVTLRCDPISGHDNLYWYRRVMGKEIKFLLHFVKESKQDESGMPNNRFLAERTGGTYSTLKVQPAELEDSGVYFCASSRRLTDTQYFGPGTRLTVL.

As regards this clone: Read data end 3 residues before the CDR3 end; the end is taken from the germline J gene. This sequence joins TRBV24-1 and TRBJ2-3; 9 nucleotides line up with TRBD1. The CDR3 is 13 residues long. Germline assignment: CDR1 KGHDR and CDR2 SFDVKD. Here the CDR3 reads CATGRDREETQYF. The CDR3 bases that were read are TGTGCCACCGGCCGGGACAGGGAAGAGACG.

CDR3 amino acids: CASSPTAYSGELFF. The sequenced part of the CDR3 DNA is TGTGCCAGCAGCCCCACAGCCTATAGCGGGGAG. The chain recombines TRBV7-2 with TRBJ2-2, with D unresolved. The missing CDR3 end, 3 residues past where the read stops, is filled in from the germline J gene. Between the trimmed V and J ends, which lost 5 bases and 7 bases, there was a span of 14 bases. Germline V CDR1 and CDR2: SGHTA, FQGNSA. The CDR3 has 14 residues.

This clone counts as medium-sized by frequency. The read ends 3 residues shy of where the CDR3 ends; the end is completed using the germline J gene. V usage is TRBV29-1 and J usage is TRBJ2-5; TRBD1 or TRBD2 may be the D gene (6 bases each). The CDR3 runs 13 residues. The V gene's germline CDR1 is SQVTM and CDR2 ANQGSEA. Trimming cost V 7 bases and J 4 bases, with 16 bases left between them. CDR3 DNA, as far as it was read: TGCAGCGCTGACGACAGGAGGGGAGAGACC. Its translation is CSADDRRGET. The full-length CDR3 reads as CSADDRRGETQYF.

By frequency, this clone is large. The CDR3 here is CATQFTGELFF. The DNA read from the CDR3 is TGTGCCACCCAGTTCACCGGGGAG. The V and J genes are TRBV19 and TRBJ2-2, with D unresolved. The missing CDR3 end, 3 residues past where the read stops, is filled in from the germline J gene. The V and J ends lost 10 bases and 4 bases respectively, with 7 bases between them. This CDR3 comprises 11 residues. Per germline, CDR1 LNHDA and CDR2 SQIVND (reference sequence).